Listed below are T cell receptor beta chains from one sample, sequenced in a study of cytomegalovirus exposure and HLA in healthy donors. Sequenced by immunoSEQ multiplex PCR; TCRdb stores in-frame clones only, minus some. The repertoire holds under 200,000 clones, with nearly 80% as singletons. The sequenced sample was PBMCs. These receptors originate from a woman in her twenties or thirties in good health and CMV-seropositive. Each CDR3 is given with its conserved first and last residue.

>TRBJ1-1|TRBV19
CASSVNRAEAFF
>TRBJ2-1|TRBV9
CASSVESGIGNEQFF
>TRBJ1-1|TRBV28
CASSNREGTEAFF
>TRBJ1-3|TRBV6-1
CASKFIGAGNTIYF
>TRBJ1-6|TRBV19
CASNQGSYNSPLHF
>TRBJ2-3|TRBV15
CATSRDQLRGSDTQYF
>TRBJ2-7|TRBV7-8
CASSPLAGAGEQYF
>TRBJ2-2|TRBV10-3
CAISEKRGSVGELFF
>TRBJ1-2|TRBV20-1
CSASDGYTF
>TRBJ2-5|TRBV15
CATNSHDTLGETQYF
>TRBJ1-3|TRBV4-3
CASSQEGVPGNTIYF
>TRBJ2-7|TRBV11-2
CASSFGGRGAYEQYF
>-|TRBV5-3
CARSLTGVEYEQYF
>TRBJ2-5|TRBV5-4
CASSLQGLETQYF
>TRBJ2-3|TRBV7-2
CASSYRGGESTDTQYF
>TRBJ2-5|TRBV11-2
CASSLNPRGQETQYF
>TRBJ2-1|TRBV28
CASSSGRANEQFF
>TRBJ2-7|TRBV5-4
CASSFRQGDEQYF
>TRBJ2-1|TRBV11-2
CASSLLRLRAYNEQFF
>TRBJ1-2|TRBV5-6
CASSNQGSYGYTF
>TRBJ1-4|TRBV7-9
CASSLGSSLGELFF
>TRBJ2-5|TRBV25-1
CASSEWGTGDRTQYF
>TRBJ1-3|TRBV7-6
CASSPRQGQTIYF
>TRBJ2-2|TRBV29-1
CSAGQGAYTGELFF
>TRBJ1-2|TRBV5-4
CASRRGDRGDNYGYTF
>TRBJ1-3|TRBV6-1
CASSEAGQGRGNTIYF
>TRBJ1-5|TRBV5-1
CASSFTGSNGQPQHF
>TRBJ1-4|TRBV28
CASSFRGQEKLFF
>TRBJ1-2|TRBV19
CASSLTRVEGLRYGYTF
>TRBJ1-1|TRBV28
CASSLVGREAFF
>TRBJ1-1|TRBV7-8
CASSYRDRNTEAFF
>TRBJ1-5|TRBV19
CASRPANARAQHF
>TRBJ1-2|TRBV10-3
CAISDGTFPNYGYTF
>TRBJ1-2|TRBV18
CASSPGQGVVDTGYTF
>TRBJ1-1|TRBV5-8
CASSLEGTGAEAFF
>TRBJ1-5|TRBV7-2
CASSPYSDSRQPQHF
>TRBJ1-2|TRBV7-9
CASSLSGYGYTF
>TRBJ1-2|TRBV5-1
CASSFTWDKKDGYTF
>TRBJ2-1|TRBV19
CASSIDRNRGETPLVF
>TRBJ1-2|TRBV29-1
CSGGQGYRGYTF
>TRBJ2-1|TRBV6-6
CASTTGDNEQFF
>TRBJ1-4|TRBV5-1
CASSLGQGIEKLFF
>TRBJ2-5|TRBV11-1
CASSLIGTGVSETQYF
>TRBJ2-5|TRBV5-1
CASSAGLAKETQYF
>TRBJ1-6|TRBV6-1
CAHGQRNSPLHF
>TRBJ2-1|TRBV7-9
CASSRTGSASGSTYNEQFF
>TRBJ1-1|TRBV6-4
CASSDLKTGGVNF
>TRBJ1-4|TRBV4-2
CASSPLVADLTGLFF
>TRBJ1-2|TRBV5-6
CASSVGQNYGYTF
>TRBJ2-3|TRBV11-2
CASSQLAGATDTQYF
>TRBJ1-1|TRBV7-3
CASSLGWRANTEAFF
>TRBJ2-7|TRBV7-7
CASSLGVGLYEQYF
>TRBJ2-1|TRBV5-4
CASSSQGASYYNEQFF
>TRBJ1-2|TRBV19
CASSSGFNYGYTF
>TRBJ2-3|TRBV7-3
CASSLGGGAVDTQYF
>TRBJ2-3|TRBV9
CASSVTGPPDTQYF
>TRBJ2-3|TRBV19
CASSPQRGANTDTQYF
>TRBJ2-2|TRBV7-6
CASSLGEGVTGELFF
>TRBJ1-5|TRBV4-3
CASSQGTGGNQPQHF